These T cell receptor beta chains were read from a single sample in a study of response to subunit inactivated influenza vaccine. A single record per CDR3 protein comes from TCRdb applying MiXCR to the RT-PCR reads. This table holds about 540,000 distinct CDR3 sequences, under 30% found once. The same data also went into a second study, on T cells expressing NK-cell markers.

Source: CD4+ T cells sorted from PBMCs, taken less than 13 days after vaccination. Receptors were obtained from a man in his forties or fifties who received an inactivated influenza vaccine. Each CDR3 is given with its conserved first and last residue. D genes are given only for firm matches. Not every row has a clone size; where given, it reads once, few, many or a size class.

CDR3	DNA	D	size	V	J
CAISESAGQIAKNIQYF	TGTGCCATCAGTGAGTCCGCAGGACAGATAGCCAAAAACATTCAGTACTTC	-	few	TRBV10-3	TRBJ2-4
CASSLDWRFFDTQYF	TGTGCCAGCAGCTTAGATTGGCGTTTTTTTGATACGCAGTATTTT	-	-	TRBV11-3	TRBJ2-3
CASSYSTHPTSTDTQYF	TGTGCCAGCAGTTACTCTACCCACCCGACTAGCACAGATACGCAGTATTTT	-	-	TRBV6-5	TRBJ2-3
CASSFRQANTEAFF	TGTGCCAGCAGCTTCCGACAGGCGAACACTGAAGCTTTCTTT	-	-	TRBV7-2	TRBJ1-1
CASTKGWDETQYF	TGTGCCAGCACCAAGGGATGGGATGAGACCCAGTACTTC	-	-	TRBV7-9	TRBJ2-5
CSAPPSGVNEQYF	TGCAGTGCCCCCCCAAGCGGGGTAAACGAGCAGTACTTC	TRBD2	-	TRBV20-1	TRBJ2-7
CAWSQGLAGSYEQYF	TGTGCCTGGAGTCAGGGACTAGCGGGATCCTACGAGCAGTACTTC	TRBD2	-	TRBV30	TRBJ2-7
CASSLLSGGADEQFF	TGCGCCAGCAGCTTGTTAAGCGGGGGGGCGGATGAGCAGTTCTTC	TRBD2	many	TRBV5-1	TRBJ2-1
CASSLSGEPNTGELFF	TGCGCCAGCAGCTTGTCTGGGGAACCGAACACCGGGGAGCTGTTTTTT	-	few	TRBV5-1	TRBJ2-2
CASSLVEGQGEAFF	TGTGCCAGCAGCTTAGTTGAGGGACAGGGGGAAGCTTTCTTT	TRBD1	few	TRBV7-9	TRBJ1-1
CASSPPGLPREKQPQHF	TGTGCCAGCTCACCACCGGGACTTCCTAGGGAGAAGCAGCCCCAGCATTTT	-	-	TRBV18	TRBJ1-5
CASSLPRQNTGELFF	TGCGCCAGCAGCTTGCCTCGCCAGAACACCGGGGAGCTGTTTTTT	-	-	TRBV5-1	TRBJ2-2
CASRTAGGPNEQFF	TGCGCCAGCCGTACAGCGGGGGGCCCCAATGAGCAGTTCTTC	TRBD2	-	TRBV5-1	TRBJ2-1
CSARVYGLAGVADTQYF	TGCAGTGCTAGAGTATACGGACTAGCGGGAGTCGCAGATACGCAGTATTTT	TRBD2	-	TRBV20-1	TRBJ2-3
CASSFGLGYEQYF	TGCGCCAGCAGCTTTGGACTGGGCTACGAGCAGTACTTC	-	-	TRBV5-1	TRBJ2-7
CATSDYPTGELFF	TGTGCCACCAGTGATTATCCCACCGGGGAGCTGTTTTTT	-	few	TRBV24-1	TRBJ2-2
CASSRAGTGREQFF	TGTGCCAGCAGCCGAGCCGGGACAGGGCGAGAGCAGTTCTTC	TRBD1	-	TRBV12-3/TRBV12-4	TRBJ2-1
CASSRELAGVANTGELFF	TGCGCCAGCAGCCGAGAGCTAGCGGGAGTCGCGAACACCGGGGAGCTGTTTTTT	TRBD2	many	TRBV5-1	TRBJ2-2
CASSRRTGGSYEQYF	TGTGCCAGCAGCCGGCGAACAGGGGGTTCCTACGAGCAGTACTTC	TRBD1	-	TRBV7-2	TRBJ2-7
CASSLSVYLAKNIQYF	TGTGCCAGCAGTTTATCCGTCTATTTAGCCAAAAACATTCAGTACTTC	-	-	TRBV28	TRBJ2-4
CAIRPRAEPYNEQFF	TGTGCCATACGACCTCGCGCGGAGCCCTACAATGAGCAGTTCTTC	-	-	TRBV28	TRBJ2-1
CSANLGDTQYF	TGCAGCGCCAACCTCGGGGATACGCAGTATTTT	-	-	TRBV29-1	TRBJ2-3
CASSTHGGTVNTEAFF	TGCGCCAGCAGCACCCATGGAGGGACAGTAAACACTGAAGCTTTCTTT	TRBD1	few	TRBV5-1	TRBJ1-1
CAISESGQTSYEQYF	TGTGCCATCAGTGAGTCAGGGCAGACCTCCTACGAGCAGTACTTC	-	few	TRBV10-3	TRBJ2-7
CASSAGTTYGYTF	TGTGCCAGCTCAGCAGGGACTACCTATGGCTACACCTTC	-	-	TRBV18	TRBJ1-2
CSATSLAGSDTQYF	TGCAGTGCGACTTCACTAGCGGGGTCAGATACGCAGTATTTT	TRBD2	-	TRBV20-1	TRBJ2-3
CASSKTSGIIPNEQFF	TGCGCCAGCAGCAAGACTAGCGGGATAATCCCCAATGAGCAGTTCTTC	TRBD2	-	TRBV5-1	TRBJ2-1
CASRLLAGKETQYF	TGTGCCAGCAGACTACTAGCGGGGAAAGAGACCCAGTACTTC	TRBD2	-	TRBV28	TRBJ2-5
CASSIQGEMSTDTQYF	TGTGCCAGCAGCATACAGGGGGAGATGAGCACAGATACGCAGTATTTT	-	-	TRBV21-1	TRBJ2-3
CASSLTSGLGDTQYF	TGTGCCAGCAGCCTGACTAGCGGTCTCGGAGATACGCAGTATTTT	TRBD2	few	TRBV14	TRBJ2-3